Each of the 18 T cell receptor beta chains below was sequenced from the same sample in a study of T cell clonality in common variable immunodeficiency. Study results and limitations: In common variable immunodeficiency, TCR beta chains reportedly carried fewer deletions and N-nucleotide insertions.

Clones were sequenced by immunoSEQ multiplex PCR, and TCRdb holds only the in-frame ones, with some missing. The table lists 16,000 or so clones, with no singletons. No antigen is known for these receptors. The specimen sequenced was peripheral blood mononuclear cells. The receptors shown here come from a human donor with common variable immunodeficiency.

This clone was seen at least ten times. The read terminates 3 residues before the CDR3 end, so the remaining end is supplied by the germline J gene. The chain has TRBV7-2 and TRBJ1-1; 7 nucleotides match TRBD1. The germline gives CDR1 SGHTA, CDR2 FQGNSA. This CDR3 has 13 residues. The trim removed 4 bases at V and 4 bases at J, leaving 3 bases unmatched. The CDR3 loop reads CASSSGQITEAFF. Incomplete CDR3 DNA: TGTGCCAGCAGCTCGGGACAGATCACTGAA.

This clone was detected ten times or more. The sequenced fragment ends 3 residues before the CDR3 boundary, so the rest is inferred from the germline J gene. V gene TRBV20-1 combines with J gene TRBJ2-1; no clear D gene. With 1 base removed from V and 9 bases from J, the gap between germline ends came to 13 bases. The CDR3 consists of 13 residues. CDR1 and CDR2 (germline): DFQATT, SNEGSKA (reference sequence). The part of the CDR3 DNA that was read is TGCAGTGCTAGAGTCAAGGGTTACGGTGAG. Amino acids: CSARVKGYGE. The full CDR3 protein is CSARVKGYGEQFF.

In its sample, this clone was seen a few times. The read gets to within 3 residues of the CDR3 end, and the germline J gene fills in the rest. This chain links TRBV18 with TRBJ1-1; 8 bases align to TRBD1. Germline V gives CDR1 KGHSH, CDR2 LQKENI. V lost 3 bases to trimming and J lost 4 bases; unmatched junction nucleotides: 7. The CDR3 runs to 15 residues. CDR3 DNA, as far as it was read: TGTGCCAGCTCACCGAGAAAGGACAGGGCCACTGAA. Its translation: CASSPRKDRATE. The CDR3 in its entirety is CASSPRKDRATEAFF.

This clone was detected ten times or more. The CDR3 end falls 3 residues outside the read, so it is completed with the germline J gene. J is TRBJ2-7 and V is TRBV5-6; the D gene is possibly TRBD1 (6 bases). This CDR3 is built from 14 residues. V lost 0 bases and J 2 bases, leaving 9 bases between the germline ends. In germline, CDR1 is SGHDT, CDR2 YYEEEE. Partial CDR3 DNA: TGTGCCAGCAGCTTGGTTGGGGGCACCTACGAG. It encodes CASSLVGGTYE. The CDR3 reads in full as CASSLVGGTYEQYF.

This clone showed up just a few times. The read ends 3 residues shy of where the CDR3 ends; the end is completed using the germline J gene. J is TRBJ1-2 and V is TRBV18; 9 positions match TRBD1. The ends lost 3 bases at V and 6 bases at J; junction bases unmatched: 8. The CDR3 totals 15 residues. The germline CDR1 and CDR2 sequences are KGHSH and LQKENI. The covered CDR3 bases are TGTGCCAGCTCACCGATTACAGGGGGCGCGGATGGC. Translation: CASSPITGGADG. The entire CDR3 protein reads CASSPITGGADGYTF. Full variable domain (remainder filled in from reference TRBV18 and TRBJ1-2): NAGVMQNPRHLVRRRGQEARLRCSPMKGHSHVYWYRQLPEEGLKFMVYLQKENIIDESGMPKERFSAEFPKEGPSILRIQQVVRGDSAAYFCASSPITGGADGYTFGSGTRLTVV.

The table lists this clone with a few counts. Coverage ceases 3 residues before the CDR3 finishes, and the germline J gene fills in the end. The chain links TRBV6-2 or TRBV6-3 to TRBJ1-4, with 10 positions matching TRBD1. Germline V lookup: CDR1 MNHEY, CDR2 SVGEGT. V was clipped by 2 bases and J by 7 bases; unmatched bases: 4. The CDR3 runs to 15 residues. Incomplete CDR3 DNA: TGTGCCAGCAGTTACACCGGGACAGGGGTTGAAAAA. Translation: CASSYTGTGVEK. The complete CDR3 reads CASSYTGTGVEKLFF.

This clone was counted ten times or more. The CDR3 is cut off 3 residues early in the read; its end comes from the germline J gene. The chain employs TRBV7-8 and TRBJ2-1; D gene unclear. The ends were cut back, 5 bases at V and 6 bases at J, with 8 bases in the middle. Germline CDR1 reads SGHVS; CDR2 reads FQNEAQ. This CDR3 has 12 amino acids. The sequenced part of the CDR3 DNA is TGTGCCAGCAGCCACGACTCCAATGAG. Its translation is CASSHDSNE. The CDR3 reads in full as CASSHDSNEQFF.

Concerning this clone: The CDR3 end is not reached by the read, which stops 3 residues before it; the germline J gene fills it in. J is TRBJ2-5 and V is TRBV18; D gene unclear. This CDR3 contains 15 residues. CDR1 is KGHSH and CDR2 is LQKENI in the germline V gene. V dropped 1 base and J dropped 2 bases, with 11 bases sitting between them. The CDR3 loop is CASSPRQTKQETQYF. Partial CDR3 DNA: TGTGCCAGCTCACCACGTCAAACAAAACAAGAGACC.

As concerns this clone: The read stops 3 residues short of the end of the CDR3; the missing end is completed from the germline J gene. This chain links TRBV19 with TRBJ1-4; TRBD1 matches at 8 bases. The length of the CDR3 is 14 residues. CDR1 is LNHDA and CDR2 is SQIVND in the germline V gene (reference sequence). V was clipped by 5 bases and J by 8 bases; unmatched bases: 7. The CDR3 here is CASSPDRVGEKLFF. The CDR3 DNA, read in part, is TGTGCCAGTAGTCCGGACAGGGTAGGGGAAAAA.

Note on this clone: The read halts 3 residues ahead of the CDR3 end, with the missing end drawn from the germline J gene. This chain uses TRBV18 with TRBJ2-5; TRBD1 matches at 7 bases. The trim removed 5 bases at V and 1 base at J, leaving 4 bases unmatched. The germline V gene has CDR1 KGHSH and CDR2 LQKENI. CDR3 length: 14 residues. The sequenced part of the CDR3 DNA is TGTGCCAGCTCAGCCGGGACAGCCCAAGAGACC. Amino acids: CASSAGTAQET. The full CDR3 is CASSAGTAQETQYF.

Concerning this clone itself: From the germline J gene comes the end of the CDR3, since the read stops 3 residues before it. The rearrangement uses TRBV6-2 or TRBV6-3 and TRBJ2-1, with 10 bases aligning to TRBD2. This CDR3 region has 15 residues. The germline CDR1 and CDR2 sequences are MNHEY and SVGEGT. Germline trimming cut 2 bases from V and 5 bases from J; bases unmatched to any gene: 3. The CDR3 DNA, read in part, is TGTGCCAGCAGTTACAAAGCGGGGGGGCACAATGAG. Translating it yields CASSYKAGGHNE. The entire CDR3 protein is CASSYKAGGHNEQFF.

This clone occurred a few times. Coverage ceases 3 residues before the CDR3 finishes, and the germline J gene fills in the end. The V call is TRBV30, the J call TRBJ2-7; 8 nucleotides agree with TRBD1. This CDR3 comprises 13 residues. Germline V gene lookup returns CDR1 GTSNPN and CDR2 SVGIG (reference sequence). Trimming cost V 5 bases and J 6 bases; bases outside gene matches: 9. The sequenced part of the CDR3 DNA is TGTGCCTGGGGAGGACAGGGAAAGGGCGAG. Protein: CAWGGQGKGE. From start to end, the CDR3 is CAWGGQGKGEQYF.

This clone was found many times. Read data end 3 residues before the CDR3 end; the end is taken from the germline J gene. The chain uses TRBV14 and TRBJ1-6; 8 bases map to TRBD1. V shed 0 bases and J 12 bases; nucleotides not matched to a gene: 10. CDR3 size: 16 residues. Germline assignment: CDR1 SGHDN and CDR2 FVKESK. CDR3 DNA (partial): TGTGCCAGCAGCCAAGAGCGACAGGGGTACGCCAAACCC. It encodes CASSQERQGYAKP. The whole CDR3 protein is CASSQERQGYAKPLHF.

As for this clone: The read finishes 3 residues shy of the CDR3 end, and the germline J gene is used to complete it. V is TRBV7-2 and J is TRBJ2-2; TRBD2 aligns across 7 bases. The CDR3 runs 15 residues. The germline V gene has CDR1 SGHTA and CDR2 FQGNSA. The V segment lost 3 bases and the J segment 5 bases; nucleotides outside the gene matches: 6. The sequenced CDR3 bases are TGTGCCAGCAGCTTCACAGCGGGGCGAACCGGGGAG. Protein: CASSFTAGRTGE. The CDR3 in its entirety is CASSFTAGRTGELFF.

In this sample, this clone turned up many times. The observed sequence ends 3 residues before the CDR3 terminus, with the missing tail filled in from the germline J gene. The chain employs TRBV20-1 and TRBJ2-3; 8 positions match TRBD2. With 3 bases clipped from V and 1 base from J, the junction kept 3 bases outside the gene matches. CDR3 size: 14 residues. Germline V gene data show CDR1 as DFQATT and CDR2 as SNEGSKA (reference sequence). CDR3 DNA (partial): TGCAGTGCTAGGGGGCGGGGGGGCACAGATACG. Translated: CSARGRGGTDT. The whole CDR3 sequence is CSARGRGGTDTQYF.

The CDR3 DNA, read in part, is TGTGCCAGCTCAGGACAGGCGGCACGCTCTAACTATGGC. The encoded protein is CASSGQAARSNYG. The complete CDR3 sequence is CASSGQAARSNYGYTF. V usage is TRBV18 and J usage is TRBJ1-2; 7 nucleotides line up with TRBD1. The read stops 3 residues short of the end of the CDR3; the missing end is completed from the germline J gene. The germline gives CDR1 KGHSH, CDR2 LQKENI. This CDR3 is built from 16 residues. The ends lost 5 bases at V and 0 bases at J; junction bases unmatched: 9.

A few counts support this clone. The junction differs from germline at one of its ends, possibly a read error. The read halts 3 residues ahead of the CDR3 end, with the missing end drawn from the germline J gene. The chain recombines TRBV7-6 with TRBJ2-3; 15 bases align to TRBD2. This CDR3 contains 18 residues. Germline CDR1 reads SGHVS; CDR2 reads FNYEAQ. The CDR3 protein is CANSRSRTSGGAIDTQYF. CDR3 DNA, as far as it was read: TGTGCCAACAGCCGTTCCCGGACTAGCGGGGGGGCTATAGATACG. The entire variable domain, with the rest obtained from reference TRBV7-6 and TRBJ2-3, is as follows: GAGVSQSPRYKVTKRGQDVALRCDPISGHVSLYWYRQALGQGPEFLTYFNYEAQQDKSGLPNDRFSAERPEGSISTLTIQRTEQRDSAMYRCANSRSRTSGGAIDTQYFGPGTRLTVL.

The table lists this clone with many counts. The CDR3 end falls 3 residues outside the read, so it is completed with the germline J gene. The gene calls are TRBV20-1 and TRBJ2-7, with TRBD1 identical over 10 bases. The CDR3 is 16 residues long. The J segment lost 2 bases and the V segment lost 5 bases, leaving 12 bases of the junction unmatched. CDR1 and CDR2 from the germline V gene are DFQATT and SNEGSKA (reference sequence). This CDR3 is CSAQDRGAPSPYEQYF. The sequenced part of the CDR3 DNA is TGCAGTGCTCAGGACAGGGGGGCACCATCGCCCTACGAG.